This T cell receptor (beta chain) comes out of a study of blood T cell repertoires in COVID-19. Looking at the study overall: Samples of COVID-19 (acute and convalescent) were obtained from the United States, Italy and Spain. Nucleic acid was either cDNA or gDNA, and it came from T cells, B-cell-depleted T cells, or PBMCs.

V lost 5 bases and J lost 1, with 8 bases in between. The CDR3 is 13 amino acids. The germline V gene has CDR1 MNHEY and CDR2 SMNVEV (reference sequence). Source study methods: By means of reference gene primer amplification, nucleated cell counts were estimated. Only in-frame clones appear in the TCRdb table, and some are missing; sequencing was by immunoSEQ multiplex PCR. That table furnishes V, J and clone size, whereas the DNA furnished D and trimming. The sample holds 130,000 to 150,000 clones, around 81% seen once. Cohort assignment relied on participant-reported clinical history. The chain links TRBV27 to TRBJ1-1, with D uncertain. The sequence derives from a woman between 35 and 50 years old who had recovered from COVID-19. Sequencing input: PBMCs or T cells enriched from blood (not recorded which). The CDR3 protein is CASSPWQNTEAFF. CDR3 sequence (DNA): TGTGCCAGCAGTCCTTGGCAGAACACTGAAGCTTTCTTT.